This TCR beta chain was captured by sequencing in a study of Ad26.COV2.S vaccination and SARS-CoV-2 variants. Treatment in this sample: around 19 received Ad26.COV2.S at low or high dose, single or two shots; 5 received placebo; per-sample allocation not given. Vaccine and placebo recipients were sampled on day 63 after the first injection. The V and J ends lost 6 bases and 8 bases, in that order; junction bases with no gene match: 12. The germline CDR1 and CDR2 sequences are MNHEY and SVGAGI. The CDR3 has 14 amino acids. Profiling relied on immunoSEQ multiplex PCR, and the TCRdb table lists in-frame clones only, not all of them. The sample holds 200,000 to 300,000 clones; around 89% are singletons and the top ten take about 10%.

V gene TRBV6-5 combines with J gene TRBJ1-2; TRBD1 matches 7 bases. Specimen: peripheral blood, collected in a trial of Ad26.COV2.S vaccine versus placebo. The clonotype was recovered from a person between 18 and 65 years old who received the Ad26.COV2.S COVID-19 vaccine or a placebo. CDR3 sequence: CASSPERGLGGYTF. The CDR3 DNA reads as TGTGCCAGCAGCCCCGAAAGGGGGCTAGGAGGCTACACCTTC.